A selection of T cell receptor beta chains follows, all from one sample in a study of cytomegalovirus exposure and HLA in healthy donors. Some clones are missing from TCRdb's copy, which holds only in-frame ones; the method was immunoSEQ multiplex PCR. The top ten hold about 12% of the sample, which has tens of thousands of clones, 85% to 90% seen once. Sequencing input: PBMCs. All receptors derive from a woman aged 30 to 39 in good health and CMV-seropositive. CDR3s leave out the opening cysteine and the closing phenylalanine or tryptophan. The size of a clone is reported for some rows only, either as once, few or many, or as a class for expanded clones.

>TRBJ2-7|13|TRBV27|-
ASSLYRDRGLEQY
>TRBJ1-1|11|TRBV6-4|few
ASSDGGVAEAF
>TRBJ2-5|11|TRBV6-1|-
ASSDLARKTQY
>TRBJ2-7|12|TRBV10-3|-
AITADPSSYEQY
>TRBJ2-3|13|TRBV14|-
ASSQKRERSDTQY
>TRBJ2-1|11|TRBV7-9|-
ASSPPGYNEQF
>TRBJ1-4|12|TRBV6-5|-
ASSSTGGREKLF
>TRBJ2-7|12|TRBV6-5|-
ASQPGQGEYEQY
>TRBJ2-5|14|TRBV5-1|-
ASSPWTSGGGETQY
>TRBJ2-7|13|TRBV5-4|once
ASSFSGRREYEQY
>TRBJ2-3|9|TRBV5-1|-
ASTSQGEQY
>TRBJ1-1|12|TRBV27|-
ASSLFGQNTEAF
>TRBJ1-4|12|TRBV4-1|-
ASSWGQGREKLF
>TRBJ2-3|15|TRBV2|-
ASSAGLILLRTDTQY
>TRBJ2-7|15|TRBV5-4|few
ASSWWVGKREAHEQY
>TRBJ2-1|10|TRBV28|-
ASSLSRGEQF
>TRBJ1-1|9|TRBV2|-
AGQVNTEAF
>TRBJ2-3|12|TRBV5-5|-
ASSTPSGADTQY
>TRBJ2-1|13|TRBV5-1|once
ASSLGQGTYNEQF
>TRBJ2-7|16|TRBV11-2|-
ASSLTISASGRAYEQY
>TRBJ2-1|14|TRBV29-1|-
SVEKRLAGGPDEQF
>TRBJ1-1|11|TRBV19|-
ASSMVRYTEAF
>TRBJ1-1|12|TRBV9|-
ASSPSTRGTEAF
>TRBJ1-3|13|TRBV28|-
ASSPTGSGGNTIY
>TRBJ2-7|12|TRBV12-5|-
ARTGDRRSYEQY
>TRBJ1-2|13|TRBV5-1|once
ASSFMGATGSGYT
>TRBJ2-5|12|TRBV12-2|-
ASRFTGLQETQY
>TRBJ1-1|12|TRBV6-5|once
ASSYSRSRAEAF
>TRBJ1-1|11|TRBV2|-
ASKLQENTEAF
>TRBJ2-6|15|TRBV7-9|-
ASSQPTAPSGANVLT
>TRBJ1-1|13|TRBV6-5|-
ASSQTRGPNTEAF
>TRBJ2-1|12|TRBV5-1|-
ASSRWRGLNEQF
>TRBJ2-5|11|TRBV27|-
ASGRQGQETQY
>TRBJ2-1|9|TRBV27|-
ASPIYNEQF
>TRBJ2-2|12|TRBV30|-
ALPGQVNTGELF
>TRBJ1-3|12|TRBV19|-
ASSTRESGNTIY
>TRBJ2-2|14|TRBV18|-
ASSPSGRPCTGELF
>-|13|TRBV7-2|-
ASSPTTSGRYEQY
>TRBJ2-1|13|TRBV5-4|-
ASRAGASGNNEQF
>TRBJ2-5|13|TRBV5-1|-
ASSGRGQGVETQY
>TRBJ1-2|12|TRBV5-4|once
ASTTRTGGYGYT
>TRBJ2-1|14|TRBV5-4|-
ASSLSPDRGRDEQF
>TRBJ2-1|10|TRBV5-1|-
ASSLGGVEQF